These 11 T cell receptor beta chains share one sample of origin, sequenced in a study of cytomegalovirus exposure and HLA in healthy donors. PCR was performed using 60 Vbeta and 13 Jbeta primers. Measured with immunoSEQ multiplex PCR; TCRdb has only the in-frame clones, and not every one. The data contain 130,000 to 150,000 clones, roughly 80% of them singletons. Sequencing input: PBMCs. All receptors come from a man between 18 and 29 years old in good health and CMV-seronegative.

The gene calls are TRBV7-9 and TRBJ1-1; TRBD1 aligns across 7 bases. CDR3 length: 12 residues. V was pared by 5 bases and J by 8 bases, with 5 bases of the junction left unmatched. From germline, CDR1 is SEHNR and CDR2 FQNEAQ (reference sequence). The CDR3 DNA is TGTGCCAGCAGCCAAGCAGGGGGGGAAGCTTTCTTT. Amino acid sequence: CASSQAGGEAFF. Looking up the rest from reference TRBV7-9 and TRBJ1-1 gives the full variable domain: DTGVSQNPRHKITKRGQNVTFRCDPISEHNRLYWYRQTLGQGPEFLTYFQNEAQLEKSRLLSDRFSAERPKGSFSTLEIQRTEQGDSAMYLCASSQAGGEAFFGQGTRLTVV.

This clone came up once. The rearrangement links TRBV19 to TRBJ1-2, with D perhaps matching TRBD1 (6 bases). V was pared by 2 bases and J by 4 bases, with 17 bases between. The CDR3 length is 16 residues. Germline V gene sequence: CDR1 LNHDA, CDR2 SQIVND (reference sequence). CDR3 residues: CASSIIADSLVYGYTF. In DNA, the CDR3 is TGTGCCAGTAGTATAATCGCGGACAGCCTCGTCTATGGCTACACCTTC.

V gene TRBV7-9 combines with J gene TRBJ1-1; D is unclear. There are 11 residues in the CDR3. V was trimmed by 6 bases and J by 1 base, leaving 3 bases between them. CDR1 is SEHNR and CDR2 is FQNEAQ in the germline V gene (reference sequence). The CDR3 DNA sequence: TGTGCCAGCAGGAGGAACACTGAAGCTTTCTTT. Encoded protein: CASRRNTEAFF.

This clone was seen a handful of times. The rearrangement joins TRBV5-1 to TRBJ1-1, with D tentatively TRBD1 (6 bases). In germline, CDR1 is SGHRS, CDR2 YFSETQ. The CDR3 has 16 amino acids. V lost 0 bases, J lost 0 bases, and 12 bases lay in between. The CDR3 nucleotides are TGCGCCAGCAGCTTGGTCGGCAGGGGCATGAACACTGAAGCTTTCTTT. It codes for CASSLVGRGMNTEAFF.

This clone has a single count. The genes are TRBV5-1 and TRBJ2-7; D might be TRBD1 (5 bases). V was pared by 6 bases and J by 4 bases, with 17 bases between. Germline V CDR1 and CDR2: SGHRS, YFSETQ. The CDR3 is made up of 14 amino acids. The CDR3 DNA reads as TGCGCCAGCACCCAACAGCCAGGGTGGTACGAGCAGTACTTC. As protein: CASTQQPGWYEQYF.

The chain combines TRBV4-3 with TRBJ1-6; D is unclear. Deletions cut 0 bases from V and 12 bases from J, with 9 bases between. CDR3 length equals 13 residues. Germline lookup yields CDR1 LGHNA and CDR2 YSLEER. DNA for the CDR3: TGCGCCAGCAGCCAAGAATCGTGGCAACCCCTCCACTTT. Translated, it gives CASSQESWQPLHF.

Concerning this clone itself: This CDR3 is also generated by other DNA sequences in the sample. The V call is TRBV7-9, the J call TRBJ2-7; 9 bases line up with TRBD1. CDR3 length: 15 residues. The trim removed 3 bases at V and 1 base at J, leaving 4 bases unmatched. In germline, CDR1 is SEHNR, CDR2 FQNEAQ (reference sequence). The CDR3 spells CASSLGQGTSYEQYF. The CDR3 DNA reads TGTGCCAGCAGCTTGGGACAGGGAACGTCCTACGAGCAGTACTTC.

The V gene is TRBV15, the J gene TRBJ2-3; 16 bases match TRBD2. The CDR3 covers 20 residues. V lost 9 bases and J lost 2; bases outside the gene matches: 17. Germline lookup yields CDR1 LNHNV and CDR2 YYDKDF (reference sequence). The CDR3 loop reads CATDPGTSGGAGLFTDTQYF. The CDR3 nucleotides read TGTGCCACAGACCCGGGGACTAGCGGGGGGGCCGGGCTTTTCACAGATACGCAGTATTTT.

The V call is TRBV5-4, the J call TRBJ1-1; D gene uncertain. The CDR3 covers 12 residues. Germline assignment: CDR1 SGHNT and CDR2 YYREEE (reference sequence). V gave up 1 base and J gave up 1 base, with 2 bases separating them. The CDR3 loop reads CASSLQNTEAFF. The CDR3 nucleotides are TGTGCCAGCAGCTTGCAGAACACTGAAGCTTTCTTT.

This rearrangement joins TRBV4-3 to TRBJ2-7; 8 bases align to TRBD2. The V gene end was trimmed by 1 base and the J gene end by 6 bases; junction bases not matched to a gene: 5. Germline V gene lookup returns CDR1 LGHNA and CDR2 YSLEER. The CDR3 is made up of 14 amino acids. DNA of the CDR3: TGCGCCAGCAGCCAAGGAGCGGGGGCCGGCGAGCAGTACTTC. Its protein is CASSQGAGAGEQYF.

This chain links TRBV27 with TRBJ2-5; tentative D call: TRBD1 (5 bases). The germline V and J ends were trimmed by 5 bases and 5 bases, with 15 bases remaining between them. Germline lookup yields CDR1 MNHEY and CDR2 SMNVEV (reference sequence). This CDR3 contains 14 residues. The CDR3 sequence is CASSIRVSGETQYF. The CDR3 DNA reads TGTGCCAGCAGTATCAGGGTCAGTGGTGAGACCCAGTACTTC.